This section outlines one T cell receptor (beta chain) sequence together with its context. In the authors' workflow: Quantification of nucleated cells was approximated via reference gene primer amplification. Sequencing used immunoSEQ multiplex PCR; TCRdb keeps in-frame clones, though not all of them. That table is the source of V, J and clone size, and D and trimming were worked out from the DNA. There are more than 250,000 clones in the sample; roughly 89% occur only once, and about 1.7% lies in the top ten. These data are taken from a study of blood T cell repertoires in COVID-19. Turning to the study itself: In each case, the material was cDNA or gDNA derived from T cells, B-cell-depleted T cells, or PBMCs.

The study recruited people aged 18 to 89 years across 20 to 30 US areas. Germline-derived CDR1 and CDR2 are LNHNV and YYDKDF (reference sequence). Germline trimming cut 0 bases from V and 5 bases from J; bases unmatched to any gene: 10. The length of the CDR3 is 18 residues. The sample taken for sequencing was PBMCs or T cells enriched from blood (not recorded which). This TCR derives from a woman aged 18 to 35 with acute COVID-19. The chain combines TRBV15 with TRBJ2-5, with 12 bases identical to TRBD2. CDR3 nucleotides: TGTGCCACCAGCAGAGACTTGGCTAGCGGGAGGGCCAGGGAGACCCAGTACTTC. This encodes CATSRDLASGRARETQYF. The full variable domain, rest sourced from reference TRBV15 and TRBJ2-5, is DAMVIQNPRYQVTQFGKPVTLSCSQTLNHNVMYWYQQKSSQAPKLLFHYYDKDFNNEADTPDNFQSRRPNTSFCFLDIRSPGLGDTAMYLCATSRDLASGRARETQYFGPGTRLLVL.